Shown below are 18 T cell receptor beta chains from a single sample sequenced in a study of OX40 agonist ivuxolimab in advanced cancers. Measured with immunoSEQ multiplex PCR; TCRdb has only the in-frame clones, and not every one. This sample yields approximately 100,000 clones, of which roughly 88% are seen a single time; 3% to 4% belongs to the top ten. The sample consisted of CD4+ or CD8+ T cells sorted from blood, taken in a trial of the OX40 agonist ivuxolimab. The receptors originated from an adult with an advanced solid tumor such as melanoma, head and neck, liver or kidney cancer.

The chain employs TRBV27 and TRBJ1-1; maybe TRBD1 (6 bases). The CDR3 sequence is 15 residues long. The V end was cut by 3 bases, the J end by 5 bases, with 16 bases between. The V gene's germline CDR1 is MNHEY and CDR2 SMNVEV (reference sequence). The CDR3 loop reads CASSFSGAGGTEAFF. In DNA form, the CDR3 reads TGTGCCAGCAGTTTCTCGGGGGCAGGAGGGACTGAAGCTTTCTTT.

The chain couples TRBV7-9 to TRBJ2-7; 7 nucleotides align to TRBD1. After removal of 1 base from V and 5 bases from J, the junction contained 8 bases not matched to a gene. The CDR3 runs 15 residues. CDR1 and CDR2 (germline): SEHNR, FQNEAQ (reference sequence). The CDR3 region has the DNA TGTGCCAGCAGCTTAGGACAGGGATATTGGAACGAGCAGTACTTC. Protein product: CASSLGQGYWNEQYF.

Regarding this clone: One end of the junction fails to match germline, which may point to a read error. The V call is TRBV4-1, the J call TRBJ2-2; 7 nucleotides line up with TRBD2. The germline CDR1 and CDR2 sequences are MGHRA and YSYEKL. This CDR3 region has 15 residues. This CDR3 reads CASGTPRGRARGAVF. The CDR3 coding sequence is TGCGCCAGCGGGACCCCGCGGGGGAGGGCCCGGGGAGCTGTTTTT.

This chain connects TRBV10-3 to TRBJ1-1; no definite D call. Germline V gene data show CDR1 as ENHRY and CDR2 as SYGVKD. V lost 4 bases and J lost 4, with 16 bases in between. CDR3 length: 15 amino acids. CDR3 sequence: CAISASGEGGTEAFF. DNA of the CDR3: TGTGCCATCAGTGCCTCCGGGGAGGGCGGCACTGAAGCTTTCTTT.

Turning to this clone: Other nucleotide sequences in the sample specify the same CDR3. The chain has TRBV7-2 and TRBJ2-5, with D hard to call. The CDR3 runs 12 residues. Per the germline V gene, CDR1 is SGHTA and CDR2 is FQGNSA. V dropped 2 bases and J dropped 4 bases, with 5 bases sitting between them. CDR3 in amino acids: CASSLSGETQYF. CDR3 DNA: TGTGCCAGCAGCTTATCGGGAGAGACCCAGTACTTC.

The chain combines TRBV7-9 with TRBJ2-7; 7 positions agree with TRBD1. Germline V gives CDR1 SEHNR, CDR2 FQNEAQ (reference sequence). Losses at the gene ends were 5 bases for V and 4 bases for J; bases not matched to a gene: 17. The CDR3 has 17 amino acids. The CDR3 loop reads CASSQGTDRLFRYEQYF. CDR3 DNA: TGTGCCAGCAGCCAAGGGACAGACCGGCTTTTTCGGTACGAGCAGTACTTC.

This sequence joins TRBV2 and TRBJ2-5; D not resolved. TRBJ2-7 explains the end of the DNA better; the J call may be wrong. The CDR3 is 13 amino acids. Germline CDR1 and CDR2: SNHLY and FYNNEI. The CDR3 DNA reads as TGTGCCAGCAGTGAAGACCTCTCCTACGAGCAGTACTTC. This codes for CASSEDLSYEQYF.

The V gene is TRBV5-1, the J gene TRBJ2-3; 7 positions match TRBD2. Looked up from germline, CDR1 is SGHRS and CDR2 is YFSETQ. The CDR3 has 15 amino acids. The ends lost 1 base at V and 2 bases at J; junction bases unmatched: 4. The CDR3 DNA sequence: TGCGCCAGCAGCTTGACTAGCGCGGACACAGATACGCAGTATTTT. Its translation is CASSLTSADTDTQYF.

The chain employs TRBV5-1 and TRBJ2-3; D is uncertain. Trimming shortened V by 1 base and J by 4 bases, and 10 bases separated the two germline ends. The germline CDR1 and CDR2 sequences are SGHRS and YFSETQ. The CDR3 loop spans 14 amino acids. CDR3 sequence: CASSLKFGPDTQYF. DNA for the CDR3: TGCGCCAGCAGCTTGAAGTTCGGCCCAGATACGCAGTATTTT. Complete variable domain (other parts from reference TRBV5-1 and TRBJ2-3): KAGVTQTPRYLIKTRGQQVTLSCSPISGHRSVSWYQQTPGQGLQFLFEYFSETQRNKGNFPGRFSGRQFSNSRSEMNVSTLELGDSALYLCASSLKFGPDTQYFGPGTRLTVL.

V usage is TRBV28 and J usage is TRBJ2-1; tentatively, D is TRBD1 (5 bases). The V end was cut by 10 bases, the J end by 0 bases, with 10 bases between. This CDR3 has 13 residues. Germline V gene lookup returns CDR1 MDHEN and CDR2 SYDVKM. The CDR3 here is CATDSSSYNEQFF. The CDR3 DNA reads TGTGCCACAGACAGCAGCTCCTACAATGAGCAGTTCTTC.

V usage is TRBV27 and J usage is TRBJ2-7; weak D call: TRBD1 (5 bases). The CDR3 is 13 amino acids. V gave up 3 bases and J gave up 2 bases, with 8 bases separating them. Germline CDR1 MNHEY, CDR2 SMNVEV (reference sequence). The DNA of the CDR3 is TGTGCCAGCAGTTTCAGGGTAGCCTACGAGCAGTACTTC. This codes for CASSFRVAYEQYF.

The chain recombines TRBV7-9 with TRBJ1-4; D gene unclear. V was pared by 5 bases and J by 11 bases, with 12 bases between. The CDR3 sequence is 12 residues long. The germline CDR1 and CDR2 sequences are SEHNR and FQNEAQ (reference sequence). As DNA, the CDR3 is TGTGCCAGCAGCCTTGGCCGGGATAAACTGTTTTTT. It is translated as CASSLGRDKLFF.

The V call is TRBV6-5, the J call TRBJ2-7; 9 bases are a match to TRBD1. There are 15 residues in the CDR3. Germline V gives CDR1 MNHEY, CDR2 SVGAGI. V lost 4 bases, J lost 5 bases, and 9 bases stayed unmatched. The CDR3 sequence is CASSSSGTGTHEQYF. The CDR3 nucleotides are TGTGCCAGCAGTTCGTCCGGGACAGGGACCCACGAGCAGTACTTC.

V usage is TRBV15 and J usage is TRBJ1-4; 8 bases agree with TRBD1. CDR3 length equals 16 residues. V was pared by 0 bases and J by 9 bases, with 9 bases of the junction left unmatched. Per germline, CDR1 LNHNV and CDR2 YYDKDF (reference sequence). DNA for the CDR3: TGTGCCACCAGCAGAGAGGTACAACAGGGGGTGCAAAAACTGTTTTTT. It translates to CATSREVQQGVQKLFF.

The chain is built from TRBV7-6 and TRBJ1-2, with D maybe TRBD1 (5 bases). The CDR3 spans 19 residues. The V gene lost 5 bases and the J gene lost 2 bases, with 27 bases spanning the gap. Germline CDR1 is SGHVS and CDR2 is FNYEAQ. CDR3: CASSLGSFRPDSANYGYTF. The CDR3 region has the DNA TGTGCCAGCAGCCTGGGATCTTTTAGACCCGACAGTGCAAACTATGGCTACACCTTC.

V gene TRBV11-2 combines with J gene TRBJ2-6; D assignment may be TRBD1 or TRBD2 (6 bases each). The V end lost 8 bases, the J end lost 0 bases, and 11 bases lay between the germline ends. The CDR3 contains 15 residues. The germline gives CDR1 SGHAT, CDR2 FQNNGV. The CDR3 region is CASGGLDSGANVLTF. DNA of the CDR3: TGTGCCAGCGGGGGGCTGGACTCTGGGGCCAACGTCCTGACTTTC.

This chain links TRBV19 with TRBJ2-5; 10 bases are shared with TRBD1. CDR1 and CDR2 (germline): LNHDA, SQIVND (reference sequence). V dropped 5 bases and J dropped 3; count of bases not matched to a gene: 6. This CDR3 region has 15 residues. CDR3: CASSWGTGDKETQYF. The DNA for the CDR3 is TGTGCCAGTAGTTGGGGGACAGGGGACAAAGAGACCCAGTACTTC.

This chain joins TRBV28 and TRBJ1-5; 7 bases line up with TRBD1. J was trimmed by 4 bases and V by 5 bases; bases with no gene match: 8. The CDR3 contains 15 residues. Looked up from germline, CDR1 is MDHEN and CDR2 is SYDVKM. In nucleotides, the CDR3 is TGTGCCAGCAGTCCTCGACAGGGCAGAAATCAGCCCCAGCATTTT. Translation gives CASSPRQGRNQPQHF.